This TCR beta chain was obtained from a study of post-analysis software for immune sequencing data. Points on this clonotype: Its matching antigen is unknown.

Notes on the study in general: Several TRBV segments (TRBV5-6, TRBV5-1 and TRBV20-1 among them) occurred more frequently in patients than in controls. Strong co-clustering by F measure linked samples that shared a preparation batch.

Unique molecular identifiers featured in each of the TCR beta cDNA libraries. TCRdb reprocessed the PCR reads with MiXCR, giving one entry per CDR3 protein. The sample has 740,000 or so distinct CDR3 sequences, roughly half seen once. The CDR3 covers 13 residues. With 7 bases removed from V and 0 bases from J, the gap between germline ends came to 9 bases. Sequencing used blood. The rearrangement links TRBV12-3 or TRBV12-4 to TRBJ2-5; no definite D call. The TCR sequence derives from a girl aged 10 to 17 with multiple sclerosis. The DNA for the CDR3 is TGTGCCAGCAACGCCGCGTACCAAGAGACCCAGTACTTC. Its protein product is CASNAAYQETQYF.